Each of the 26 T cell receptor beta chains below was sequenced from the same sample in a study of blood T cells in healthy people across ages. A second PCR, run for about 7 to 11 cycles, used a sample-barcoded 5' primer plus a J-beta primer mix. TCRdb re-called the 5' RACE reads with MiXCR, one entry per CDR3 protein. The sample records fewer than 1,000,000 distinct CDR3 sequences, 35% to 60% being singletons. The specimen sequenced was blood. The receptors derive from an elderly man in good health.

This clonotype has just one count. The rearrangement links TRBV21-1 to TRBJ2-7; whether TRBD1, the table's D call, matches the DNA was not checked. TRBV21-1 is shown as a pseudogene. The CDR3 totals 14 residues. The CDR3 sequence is CASSKNFRGHEQYF. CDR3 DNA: TGTGCCAGCAGCAAAAATTTTAGGGGACACGAGCAGTACTTC.

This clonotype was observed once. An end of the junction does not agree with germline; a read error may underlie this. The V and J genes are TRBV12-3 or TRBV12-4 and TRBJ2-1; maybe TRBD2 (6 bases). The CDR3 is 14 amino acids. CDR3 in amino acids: CASSVAVSYNEQFF. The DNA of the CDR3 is TGTGCCAGCAGTGTAGCGGTGAGCTACAATGAGCAGTTCTTC.

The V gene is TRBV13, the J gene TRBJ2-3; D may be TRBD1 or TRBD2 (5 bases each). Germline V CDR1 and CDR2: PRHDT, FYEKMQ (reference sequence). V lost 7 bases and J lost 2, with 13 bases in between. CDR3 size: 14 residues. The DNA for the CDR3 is TGTGCCAGCAACTTGGGGCGGGCCACAGATACGCAGTATTTT. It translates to CASNLGRATDTQYF.

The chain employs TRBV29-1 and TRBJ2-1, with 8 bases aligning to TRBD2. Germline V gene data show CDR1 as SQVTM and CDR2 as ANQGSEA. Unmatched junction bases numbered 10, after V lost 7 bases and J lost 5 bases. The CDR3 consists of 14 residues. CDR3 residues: CSAGPGGINNEQFF. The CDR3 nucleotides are TGCAGCGCAGGCCCGGGGGGGATCAACAATGAGCAGTTCTTC.

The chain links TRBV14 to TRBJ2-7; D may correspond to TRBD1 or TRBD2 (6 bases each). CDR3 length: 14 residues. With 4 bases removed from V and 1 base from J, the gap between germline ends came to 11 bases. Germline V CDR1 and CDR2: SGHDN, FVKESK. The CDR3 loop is CASSPWRGSYEQYF. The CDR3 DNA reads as TGTGCCAGCAGCCCTTGGAGGGGGTCCTACGAGCAGTACTTC.

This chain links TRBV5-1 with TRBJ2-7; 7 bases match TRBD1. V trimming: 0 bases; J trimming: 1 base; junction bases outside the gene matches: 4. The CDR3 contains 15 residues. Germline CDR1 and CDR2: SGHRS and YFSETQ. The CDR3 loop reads CASSLVPGQSYEQYF. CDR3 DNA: TGCGCCAGCAGCTTGGTCCCGGGACAGTCCTACGAGCAGTACTTC.

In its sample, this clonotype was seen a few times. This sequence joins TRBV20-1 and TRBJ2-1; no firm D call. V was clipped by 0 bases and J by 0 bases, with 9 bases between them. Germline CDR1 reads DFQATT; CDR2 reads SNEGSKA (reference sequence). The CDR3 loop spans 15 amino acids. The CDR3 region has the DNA TGCAGTGCTAGAGACAGCAGTAACTCCTACAATGAGCAGTTCTTC. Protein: CSARDSSNSYNEQFF.

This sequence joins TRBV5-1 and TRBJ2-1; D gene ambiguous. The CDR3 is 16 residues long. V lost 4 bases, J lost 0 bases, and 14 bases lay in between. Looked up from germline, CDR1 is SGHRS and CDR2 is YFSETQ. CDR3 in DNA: TGCGCCAGCAGCCCCGGAGCGTCAAGCTCCTACAATGAGCAGTTCTTC. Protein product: CASSPGASSSYNEQFF.

The CDR3 region has the DNA TGTGCCAGCAGCTTAGGGACTAGCGCCGTCTACGAGCAGTACTTC. Amino acids: CASSLGTSAVYEQYF. The chain uses TRBV7-6 and TRBJ2-7, with TRBD2 matching 9 bases. The trim removed 1 base at V and 3 bases at J, leaving 4 bases unmatched. CDR3 size: 15 residues. CDR1 is SGHVS, CDR2 FNYEAQ, per germline.

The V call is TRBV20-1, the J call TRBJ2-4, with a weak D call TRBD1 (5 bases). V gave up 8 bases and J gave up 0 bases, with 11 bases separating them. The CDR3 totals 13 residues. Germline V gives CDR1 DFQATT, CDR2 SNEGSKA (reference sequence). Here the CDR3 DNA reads TGCAGTTATCAGGGATTAGCCAAAAACATTCAGTACTTC. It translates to CSYQGLAKNIQYF.

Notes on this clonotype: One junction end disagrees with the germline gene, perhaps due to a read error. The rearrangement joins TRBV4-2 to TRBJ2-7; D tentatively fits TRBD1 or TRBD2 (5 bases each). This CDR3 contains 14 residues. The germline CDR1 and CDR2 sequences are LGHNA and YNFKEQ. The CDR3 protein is CASRQGTEAYEQYF. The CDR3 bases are TGTGCCAGCAGGCAAGGGACGGAGGCCTACGAGCAGTACTTC.

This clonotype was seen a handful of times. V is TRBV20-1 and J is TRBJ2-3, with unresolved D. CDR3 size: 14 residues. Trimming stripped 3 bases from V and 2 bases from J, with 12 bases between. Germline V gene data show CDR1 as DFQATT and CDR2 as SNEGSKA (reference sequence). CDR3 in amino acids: CSASSGATTDTQYF. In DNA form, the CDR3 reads TGCAGTGCTAGCAGTGGAGCTACCACAGATACGCAGTATTTT.

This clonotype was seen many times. CDR3 region: CASSTRLAGYNEQFF. CDR3 DNA sequence: TGTGCCAGCAGCACAAGACTAGCGGGATACAATGAGCAGTTCTTC. The gene calls are TRBV9 and TRBJ2-1; 11 bases fit TRBD2. Germline V gene data show CDR1 as SGDLS and CDR2 as YYNGEE. This CDR3 contains 15 residues. J was trimmed by 4 bases and V by 4 bases; bases with no gene match: 4.

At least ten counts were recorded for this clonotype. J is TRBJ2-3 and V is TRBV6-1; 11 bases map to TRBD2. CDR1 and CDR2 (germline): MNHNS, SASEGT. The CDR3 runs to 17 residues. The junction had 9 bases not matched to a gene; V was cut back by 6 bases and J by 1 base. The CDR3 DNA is TGTGCCAGCAGGGTGACTAGCGGGACCGGAGGCACAGATACGCAGTATTTT. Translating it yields CASRVTSGTGGTDTQYF.

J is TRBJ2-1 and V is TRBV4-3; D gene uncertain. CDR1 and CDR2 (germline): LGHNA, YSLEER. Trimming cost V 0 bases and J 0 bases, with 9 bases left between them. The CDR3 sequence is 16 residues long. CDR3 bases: TGCGCCAGCAGCCAAGATCGGGCGATCTCCTACAATGAGCAGTTCTTC. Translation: CASSQDRAISYNEQFF.

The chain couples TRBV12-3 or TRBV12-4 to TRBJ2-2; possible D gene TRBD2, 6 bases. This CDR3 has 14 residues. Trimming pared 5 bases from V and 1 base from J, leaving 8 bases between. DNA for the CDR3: TGTGCCAGCAGTCCCGGGAGGAACACCGGGGAGCTGTTTTTT. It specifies CASSPGRNTGELFF.

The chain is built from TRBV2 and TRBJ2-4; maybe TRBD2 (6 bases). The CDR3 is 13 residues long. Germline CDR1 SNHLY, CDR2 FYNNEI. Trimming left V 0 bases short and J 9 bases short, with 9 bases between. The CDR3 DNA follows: TGTGCCAGCAGTGAAGCAAAGGGAGGCATTCAGTACTTC. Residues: CASSEAKGGIQYF.

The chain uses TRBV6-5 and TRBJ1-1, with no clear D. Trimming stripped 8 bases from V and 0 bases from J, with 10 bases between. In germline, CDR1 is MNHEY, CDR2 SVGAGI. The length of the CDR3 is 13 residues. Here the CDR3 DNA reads TGTGCCAGCGGCGAGTTAGTGAACACTGAAGCTTTCTTT. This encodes CASGELVNTEAFF.

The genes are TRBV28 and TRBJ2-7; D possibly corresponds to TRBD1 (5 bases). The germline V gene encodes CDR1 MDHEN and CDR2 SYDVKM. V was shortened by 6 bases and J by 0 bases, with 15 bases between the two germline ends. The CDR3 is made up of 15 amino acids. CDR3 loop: CASSSNAGRSYEQYF. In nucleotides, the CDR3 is TGTGCCAGCAGCAGCAACGCAGGGCGCTCCTACGAGCAGTACTTC.

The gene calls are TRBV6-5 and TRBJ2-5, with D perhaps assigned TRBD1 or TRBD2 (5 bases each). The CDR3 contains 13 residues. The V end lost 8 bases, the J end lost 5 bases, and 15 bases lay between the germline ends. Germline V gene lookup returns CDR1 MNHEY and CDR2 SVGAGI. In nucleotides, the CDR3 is TGTGCCAGCGCGTACGAGGGGTGGGAGACCCAGTACTTC. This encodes CASAYEGWETQYF.

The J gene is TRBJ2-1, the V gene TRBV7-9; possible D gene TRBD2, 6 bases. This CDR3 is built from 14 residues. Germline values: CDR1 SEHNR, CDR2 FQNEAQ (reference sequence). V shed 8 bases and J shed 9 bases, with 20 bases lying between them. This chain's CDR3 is CASVIGGNKLEQFF. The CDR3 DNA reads TGTGCCAGCGTCATAGGAGGGAACAAGCTTGAGCAGTTCTTC.

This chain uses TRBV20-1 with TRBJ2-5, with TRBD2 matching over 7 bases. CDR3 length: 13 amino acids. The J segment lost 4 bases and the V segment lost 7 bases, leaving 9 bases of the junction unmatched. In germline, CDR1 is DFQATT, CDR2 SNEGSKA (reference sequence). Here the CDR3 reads CSVTSLGVETQYF. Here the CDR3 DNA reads TGCAGTGTGACTAGCCTGGGAGTAGAGACCCAGTACTTC.

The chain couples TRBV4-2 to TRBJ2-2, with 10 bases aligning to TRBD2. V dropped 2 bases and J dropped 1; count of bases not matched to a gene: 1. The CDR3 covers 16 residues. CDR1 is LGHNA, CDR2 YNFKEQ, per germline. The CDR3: CASSQIAGGNTGELFF. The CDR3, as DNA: TGTGCCAGCAGCCAAATAGCGGGAGGGAACACCGGGGAGCTGTTTTTT.

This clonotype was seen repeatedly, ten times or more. CDR3 DNA sequence: TGTGCCAGCAGACCGACAGGGGTCTCCTACAATGAGCAGTTCTTC. Protein product: CASRPTGVSYNEQFF. The V gene is TRBV12-3 or TRBV12-4, the J gene TRBJ2-1, with 8 bases matching TRBD1. The CDR3 spans 15 residues. V was clipped by 6 bases and J by 0 bases; unmatched bases: 4.

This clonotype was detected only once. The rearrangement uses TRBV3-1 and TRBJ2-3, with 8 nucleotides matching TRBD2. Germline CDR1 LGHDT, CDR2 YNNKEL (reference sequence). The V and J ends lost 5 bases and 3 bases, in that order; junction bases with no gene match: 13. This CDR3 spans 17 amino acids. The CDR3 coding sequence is TGTGCCAGCAGCGAGAGACGGTTCCCGGGAGGGACAGATACGCAGTATTTT. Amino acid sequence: CASSERRFPGGTDTQYF.

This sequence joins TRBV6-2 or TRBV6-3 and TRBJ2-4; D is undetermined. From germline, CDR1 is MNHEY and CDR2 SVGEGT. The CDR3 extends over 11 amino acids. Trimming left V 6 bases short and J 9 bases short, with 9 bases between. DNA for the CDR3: TGTGCCAGCAGCTTTGATGTCATTCAGTACTTC. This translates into CASSFDVIQYF.